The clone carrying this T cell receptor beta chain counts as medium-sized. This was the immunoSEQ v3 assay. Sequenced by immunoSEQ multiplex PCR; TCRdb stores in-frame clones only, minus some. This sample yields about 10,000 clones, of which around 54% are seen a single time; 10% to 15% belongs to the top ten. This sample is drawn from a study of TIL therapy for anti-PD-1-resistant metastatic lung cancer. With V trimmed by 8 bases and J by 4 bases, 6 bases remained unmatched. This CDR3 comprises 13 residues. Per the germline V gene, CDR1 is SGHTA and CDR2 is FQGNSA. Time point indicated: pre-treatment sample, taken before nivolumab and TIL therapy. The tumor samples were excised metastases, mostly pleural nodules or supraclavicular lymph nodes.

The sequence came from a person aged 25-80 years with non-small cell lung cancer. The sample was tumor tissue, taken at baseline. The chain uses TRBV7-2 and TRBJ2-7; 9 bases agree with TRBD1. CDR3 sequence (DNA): TGTGCCAGCGCTAACAGGGGGCGTTACGAGCAGTACTTC. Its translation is CASANRGRYEQYF.